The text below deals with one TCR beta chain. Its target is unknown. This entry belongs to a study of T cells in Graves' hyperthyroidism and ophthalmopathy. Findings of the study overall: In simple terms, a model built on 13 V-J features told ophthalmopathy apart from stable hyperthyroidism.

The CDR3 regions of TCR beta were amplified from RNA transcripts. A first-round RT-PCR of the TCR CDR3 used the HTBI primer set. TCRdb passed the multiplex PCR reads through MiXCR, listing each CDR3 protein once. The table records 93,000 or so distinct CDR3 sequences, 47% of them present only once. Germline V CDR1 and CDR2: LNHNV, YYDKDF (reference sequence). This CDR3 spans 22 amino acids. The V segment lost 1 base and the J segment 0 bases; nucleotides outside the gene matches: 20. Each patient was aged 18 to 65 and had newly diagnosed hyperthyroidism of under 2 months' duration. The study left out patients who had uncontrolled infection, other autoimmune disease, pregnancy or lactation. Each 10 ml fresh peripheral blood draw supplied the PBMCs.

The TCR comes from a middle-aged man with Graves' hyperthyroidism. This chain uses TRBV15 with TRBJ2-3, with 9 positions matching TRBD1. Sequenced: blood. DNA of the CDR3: TGTGCCACCAGCAGAGTCCCACCCTGGACGCTGGGCGGGACAGGGAGCACAGATACGCAGTATTTT. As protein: CATSRVPPWTLGGTGSTDTQYF.